The rows below give T cell receptor beta chains drawn from one sample of a study of regulatory dendritic cells for organ transplantation. The assay was immunoSEQ multiplex PCR, and TCRdb's table has in-frame clones only and misses some. The sample includes 9,000 to 13,000 clones, more than 55% of them seen just once. Sequencing was done on a sample of memory CD8+ T cells from blood. The receptors stem from a human donor in good health. Each CDR3 is given with its conserved first and last residue. The order of the fields is D gene, J gene, V gene, clone size, CDR3 protein, CDR3 DNA. D genes are given only for firm matches. Rows give clone size only sometimes, using once, few, many, or a class for an expanded clone.

>.|TRBJ1-2|TRBV29-1|.
CSVEWGDGYTF
TGCAGCGTTGAATGGGGGGATGGCTACACCTTC
>.|TRBJ1-2|TRBV6-5|.
CATEDQSGYGYTF
TGTGCCACCGAAGACCAGTCGGGCTATGGCTACACCTTC
>TRBD1|TRBJ2-5|TRBV27|.
CASRSVGTALKTQYF
TGTGCCAGCAGGTCCGTAGGGACAGCCCTTAAGACCCAGTACTTC
>.|TRBJ2-3|TRBV27|.
CASSLQDWGTQYF
TGTGCCAGCAGTCTTCAAGACTGGGGTACGCAGTATTTT
>TRBD2|TRBJ2-1|TRBV30|few
CACSEAGILNNEQFF
TGTGCCTGCTCCGAAGCGGGGATACTAAACAATGAGCAGTTCTTC
>.|TRBJ1-2|TRBV28|large
CASSFRVLYGYTF
TGTGCCAGCAGTTTCAGGGTCCTCTATGGCTACACCTTC
>.|TRBJ1-1|TRBV4-2|.
CASSPPPYMNTEAFF
TGTGCCAGCAGCCCTCCTCCCTACATGAACACTGAAGCTTTCTTT
>.|TRBJ1-3|TRBV19|few
CASQLMSSGNTIYF
TGTGCCAGTCAACTCATGAGCTCTGGAAACACCATATATTTT
>.|TRBJ2-1|TRBV25-1|few
CASSVGDEQFF
TGTGCCAGCAGTGTCGGGGATGAGCAGTTCTTC
>TRBD1|TRBJ1-2|TRBV6-5|.
CASQGAGGYTF
TGTGCCAGCCAGGGGGCGGGAGGCTACACCTTC
>.|TRBJ1-5|TRBV15|.
CATSRSRRADDQPQHF
TGTGCCACCAGCAGGAGCAGGCGTGCTGATGATCAGCCCCAGCATTTT
>.|TRBJ2-7|TRBV30|once
CAWSVLSSDEQYF
TGTGCCTGGAGTGTACTTTCTAGCGACGAGCAGTACTTC
>TRBD2|TRBJ2-7|TRBV6-4|.
CASSRASGGSYEQYF
TGTGCCAGCTCCCGGGCTAGCGGGGGCTCCTACGAGCAGTACTTC
>.|TRBJ1-2|TRBV7-9|.
CASSLGEMYNGYTF
TGTGCCAGCAGCTTAGGGGAAATGTATAATGGCTACACCTTC
>TRBD2|TRBJ2-5|TRBV6-1|.
CASSAERGVLRQETQYF
TGTGCCAGCAGTGCTGAGCGGGGAGTACTCCGGCAAGAGACCCAGTACTTC
>.|TRBJ2-1|TRBV7-9|.
CASSLVRGHEQFF
TGTGCCAGCAGCTTAGTACGCGGGCATGAGCAGTTCTTC
>TRBD1|TRBJ2-3|TRBV4-2|.
CASSQGGQGADTQYF
TGTGCCAGCAGCCAAGGGGGGCAGGGGGCAGATACGCAGTATTTT
>.|TRBJ1-6|TRBV19|.
CASSASLGGSNSPLHF
TGTGCCAGTAGTGCCTCCTTGGGCGGGAGTAATTCACCCCTCCACTTT
>.|TRBJ2-7|TRBV9|once
CASSVEDSPYEQYF
TGTGCCAGCAGCGTAGAGGACAGCCCCTACGAGCAGTACTTC
>TRBD1|TRBJ2-3|TRBV27|.
CASSFSGTGGTDTQYF
TGTGCCAGCAGTTTTTCGGGGACAGGGGGCACAGATACGCAGTATTTT
>.|TRBJ2-5|TRBV5-4|.
CASARRGALQETQYF
TGTGCCAGCGCACGTCGCGGGGCCCTCCAAGAGACCCAGTACTTC
>.|TRBJ2-1|TRBV4-1|.
CASSPISLGNEQFF
TGCGCCAGCAGTCCCATCTCTCTTGGCAATGAGCAGTTCTTC
>.|TRBJ2-3|TRBV18|.
CASSPLAGSTDTQYF
TGTGCCAGCTCACCACTGGCGGGAAGCACAGATACGCAGTATTTT
>TRBD2|TRBJ2-3|TRBV5-4|.
CASSQELTGGASTDTQYF
TGTGCCAGCAGCCAAGAGCTAACGGGGGGGGCCTCCACAGATACGCAGTATTTT
>.|TRBJ2-4|TRBV6-5|.
CASRDRLAKNIQYF
TGTGCCAGCCGAGACAGACTAGCCAAAAACATTCAGTACTTC
>TRBD2|TRBJ2-3|TRBV6-6|.
CASSYGREWTDTQYF
TGTGCCAGCAGTTACGGGCGGGAGTGGACAGATACGCAGTATTTT
>TRBD2|TRBJ2-5|TRBV29-1|.
CSVEDWRVHSPSGTSPQETQYF
TGCAGCGTTGAAGATTGGCGCGTACATTCTCCCTCCGGGACTAGCCCTCAAGAGACCCAGTACTTC
>.|TRBJ2-1|TRBV4-3|.
CASSQNTGGPYPYNEQFF
TGCGCCAGCAGCCAAAATACGGGCGGGCCCTACCCATACAATGAGCAGTTCTTC
>.|TRBJ2-7|TRBV20-1|.
CSASSRGEQYF
TGCAGTGCTAGTTCGCGCGGTGAGCAGTACTTC
>TRBD1|TRBJ2-5|TRBV27|.
CASSPPGGQGFGETQYF
TGTGCCAGCAGTCCACCTGGGGGACAGGGTTTCGGGGAGACCCAGTACTTC
>.|TRBJ1-5|TRBV13|.
CASSLGGPSSNQPQHF
TGTGCCAGCAGCTTGGGGGGTCCCTCAAGCAATCAGCCCCAGCATTTT
>.|TRBJ2-5|TRBV7-2|.
CASSLICLPCGETQYF
TGTGCCAGCAGCTTAATCTGCCTCCCGTGCGGGGAGACCCAGTACTTC
>.|TRBJ2-7|TRBV7-9|few
CASSLLPGAYEQYF
TGTGCCAGCAGCTTACTACCGGGAGCATACGAGCAGTACTTC
>.|TRBJ2-7|TRBV4-1|.
CASSQAVSPGNNYEQYF
TGCGCCAGCAGCCAAGCTGTGTCACCAGGGAACAACTACGAGCAGTACTTC
>TRBD1|TRBJ2-5|TRBV28|.
CASSLYKGAPQETQYF
TGTGCCAGCAGTTTATACAAGGGGGCTCCACAAGAGACCCAGTACTTC
>.|TRBJ2-7|TRBV6-5|once
CASTQEGGSSYEQYF
TGTGCCAGCACCCAAGAAGGGGGGAGCTCCTACGAGCAGTACTTC
>TRBD1|TRBJ1-4|TRBV7-9|.
CASSLETGASTNEKLFF
TGTGCCAGCAGCCTCGAAACAGGGGCTTCAACTAATGAAAAACTGTTTTTT
>.|TRBJ1-2|TRBV27|.
CASSFARQVLAGYTF
TGTGCCAGCAGTTTTGCACGACAGGTACTTGCTGGCTACACCTTC
>.|TRBJ2-5|TRBV9|.
CASSGLGSQETQYF
TGTGCCAGCAGCGGTCTAGGGAGCCAAGAGACCCAGTACTTC
>TRBD2|TRBJ2-1|TRBV13|.
CASSSPLQVTAGTPYNEQFF
TGTGCCAGCAGCTCCCCCCTTCAGGTTACAGCGGGAACACCCTACAATGAGCAGTTCTTC